This entry lists 9 T cell receptor beta chains sequenced from one sample in a study of OX40 agonist ivuxolimab in advanced cancers. Profiling relied on immunoSEQ multiplex PCR, and the TCRdb table lists in-frame clones only, not all of them. This table has 20,000 to 25,000 clones, 80% to 85% appearing once. The source was CD4+ or CD8+ T cells sorted from blood, collected in a trial of the OX40 agonist ivuxolimab. The receptors were sampled from an adult with an advanced solid tumor such as melanoma, head and neck, liver or kidney cancer.

This clone was found once. CDR3 DNA: TGTGCCAGCAGCAAAAGACAGGGCCCGGAACCCCTCCACTTT. Protein: CASSKRQGPEPLHF. This rearrangement joins TRBV9 to TRBJ1-6; TRBD1 agrees at 7 bases. V dropped 4 bases and J dropped 12; count of bases not matched to a gene: 10. Germline CDR1 reads SGDLS; CDR2 reads YYNGEE. This CDR3 is 14 amino acids long.

As for this clone: At one end, the junction sequence differs from germline, possibly due to a read error. The gene calls are TRBV7-3 and TRBJ1-6, with a weak D call TRBD1 (5 bases). Germline values: CDR1 SGHTA, CDR2 FQGTGA. CDR3 length: 15 residues. CDR3 sequence: CVSSLGARGNSPLHF. DNA for the CDR3: TGTGTCAGCAGCTTAGGGGCCCGAGGTAATTCACCCCTCCACTTT. The variable domain in full, with the rest retrieved from reference TRBV7-3 and TRBJ1-6, is GAGVSQTPSNKVTEKGKYVELRCDPISGHTALYWYRQSLGQGPEFLIYFQGTGAADDSGLPNDRFFAVRPEGSVSTLKIQRTERGDSAVYLCVSSLGARGNSPLHFGNGTRLTVT.

The chain uses TRBV9 and TRBJ1-5; D remains unclear. The CDR3 contains 14 residues. Trimming stripped 0 bases from V and 1 base from J, with 5 bases between. Per germline, CDR1 SGDLS and CDR2 YYNGEE. Here the CDR3 DNA reads TGTGCCAGCAGCGTAGGCGACAGCAATCAGCCCCAGCATTTT. Amino acid sequence: CASSVGDSNQPQHF.

The rearrangement joins TRBV18 to TRBJ1-3; the D is unclear. The CDR3 sequence is 17 residues long. Germline CDR1 is KGHSH and CDR2 is LQKENI. Trimming pared 0 bases from V and 1 base from J, leaving 13 bases between. CDR3 sequence reads: CASSPPGVKESGNTIYF. CDR3 coding DNA: TGTGCCAGCTCACCACCCGGGGTAAAGGAATCTGGAAACACCATATATTTT.

Only one count was recorded for this clone. V gene TRBV5-1 combines with J gene TRBJ1-1; tentatively, D is TRBD1 (6 bases). The CDR3 length is 13 residues. Germline V CDR1 and CDR2: SGHRS, YFSETQ. V was pared by 3 bases and J by 1 base, with 7 bases between. CDR3 sequence reads: CASSWTENTEAFF. The DNA for the CDR3 is TGCGCCAGCAGCTGGACAGAGAACACTGAAGCTTTCTTT. The variable domain in full, with the rest retrieved from reference TRBV5-1 and TRBJ1-1, is KAGVTQTPRYLIKTRGQQVTLSCSPISGHRSVSWYQQTPGQGLQFLFEYFSETQRNKGNFPGRFSGRQFSNSRSEMNVSTLELGDSALYLCASSWTENTEAFFGQGTRLTVV.

V and J are TRBV4-3 and TRBJ2-1; either TRBD1 or TRBD2 may supply D (6 bases each). V lost 0 bases, J lost 2 bases, and 14 bases lay in between. CDR3 length: 17 residues. CDR1 is LGHNA, CDR2 YSLEER, per germline. The CDR3 protein is CASSQDEGGVPYNEQFF. In DNA form, the CDR3 reads TGCGCCAGCAGCCAAGATGAGGGGGGCGTGCCCTACAATGAGCAGTTCTTC.

V and J are TRBV2 and TRBJ2-7, with TRBD1 as a possible D gene (5 bases). The germline V gene has CDR1 SNHLY and CDR2 FYNNEI. CDR3 length equals 14 residues. The V end was cut by 3 bases, the J end by 3 bases, with 12 bases between. The CDR3 DNA sequence: TGTGCCAGCAGTGAGTCACAGGAGTTCTACGAGCAGTACTTC. This encodes CASSESQEFYEQYF.

The DNA for the CDR3 is TGCGCCAGCAGCTTGGACTTGGGCCCAACCAACTATGGCTACACCTTC. Translating it yields CASSLDLGPTNYGYTF. This chain uses TRBV5-1 with TRBJ1-2, with D hard to call. The CDR3 contains 16 residues. With 0 bases removed from V and 2 bases from J, the gap between germline ends came to 14 bases. Per germline, CDR1 SGHRS and CDR2 YFSETQ.

The count of this clone is one. The rearrangement uses TRBV4-3 and TRBJ2-5; D gene uncertain. The CDR3 is 15 residues long. Germline CDR1 and CDR2: LGHNA and YSLEER. V was shortened by 3 bases and J by 4 bases, with 15 bases between the two germline ends. CDR3 sequence: CASSQDPGRLETQYF. Written as DNA, the CDR3 is TGCGCCAGCAGCCAGGACCCCGGAAGGTTAGAGACCCAGTACTTC.